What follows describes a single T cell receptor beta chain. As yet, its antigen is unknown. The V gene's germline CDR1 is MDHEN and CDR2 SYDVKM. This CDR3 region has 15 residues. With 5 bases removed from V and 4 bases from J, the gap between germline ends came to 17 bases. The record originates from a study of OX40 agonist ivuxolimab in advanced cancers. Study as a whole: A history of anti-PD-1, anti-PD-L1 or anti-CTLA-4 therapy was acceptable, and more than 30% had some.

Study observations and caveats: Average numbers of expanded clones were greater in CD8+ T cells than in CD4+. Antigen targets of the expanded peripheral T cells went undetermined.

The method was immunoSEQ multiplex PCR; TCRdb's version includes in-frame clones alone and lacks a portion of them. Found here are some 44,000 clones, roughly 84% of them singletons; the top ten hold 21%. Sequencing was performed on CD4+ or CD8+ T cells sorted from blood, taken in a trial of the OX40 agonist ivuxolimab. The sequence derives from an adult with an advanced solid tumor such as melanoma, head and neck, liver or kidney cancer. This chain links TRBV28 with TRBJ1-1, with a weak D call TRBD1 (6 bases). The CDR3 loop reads CASSKRPQGFTEAFF. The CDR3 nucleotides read TGTGCCAGCAGTAAACGCCCGCAGGGGTTCACTGAAGCTTTCTTT.